These 28 T cell receptor beta chains were sequenced from one sample in a study of shared clonotypes between healthy human individuals. This table comes from immunoSEQ multiplex PCR, and its TCRdb copy is limited to in-frame clones, with some not included. Among fewer than 850,000 clones, 80% to 95% were seen once, and the ten largest hold 34%. Sequencing was performed on memory CD8+ T cells from PBMCs. Stated subset: CD45RO+ cells pooled with CCR7-negative TemRA cells. The source is a man aged 18 to 29 in good health. Some clones in this sample may be carry-over from other donors' samples.

J is TRBJ1-3 and V is TRBV10-2; D call uncertain. The germline V gene has CDR1 WSHSY and CDR2 SAAADI. The CDR3 covers 15 residues. Trimming removed 0 bases at V and 2 bases at J, with 8 bases between. The CDR3: CASSESRHAGNTIYF. The DNA of the CDR3 is TGCGCCAGCAGTGAGTCTAGGCACGCTGGAAACACCATATATTTT.

This chain joins TRBV27 and TRBJ1-2, with TRBD1 matching over 8 bases. Germline loops: CDR1 MNHEY, CDR2 SMNVEV (reference sequence). The CDR3 loop spans 15 amino acids. The J segment lost 4 bases and the V segment lost 2 bases, leaving 6 bases of the junction unmatched. The CDR3 is CASSLARTGIYGYTF. CDR3 in DNA: TGTGCCAGCAGTTTAGCCCGGACAGGGATCTATGGCTACACCTTC.

V gene TRBV4-2 combines with J gene TRBJ1-1; D is perhaps TRBD1 (6 bases). The CDR3 covers 13 residues. V was shortened by 4 bases and J by 4 bases, with 10 bases between the two germline ends. Germline CDR1 reads LGHNA; CDR2 reads YNFKEQ. This CDR3 reads CASSPGAGTEAFF. The CDR3 bases are TGTGCCAGCAGCCCAGGGGCCGGCACTGAAGCTTTCTTT.

In this sample, this clone turned up many times. V and J are TRBV9 and TRBJ2-3; possibly TRBD2 for D (5 bases). Per germline, CDR1 SGDLS and CDR2 YYNGEE. V lost 4 bases to trimming and J lost 2 bases, with 20 bases between them. The CDR3 totals 17 residues. The DNA of the CDR3 is TGTGCCAGCAGCCCCTCGCCCAGGCTAGCCCCCACAGATACGCAGTATTTT. Amino acid sequence: CASSPSPRLAPTDTQYF.

Of note for this clone: This CDR3 is also generated by other DNA sequences in the sample. This sequence joins TRBV7-8 and TRBJ2-7; a weak D match, TRBD1 (6 bases). Germline values: CDR1 SGHVS, CDR2 FQNEAQ. The CDR3 covers 13 residues. Trimming cost V 2 bases and J 6 bases, with 11 bases left between them. CDR3 loop: CASSLPGVGEQYF. For the CDR3, the DNA is TGTGCCAGCAGCTTACCAGGGGTAGGCGAGCAGTACTTC.

The J gene is TRBJ2-1, the V gene TRBV7-9; the match to TRBD1 covers 10 bases. The CDR3 runs to 12 residues. The V gene end was trimmed by 5 bases and the J gene end by 12 bases; junction bases not matched to a gene: 4. Germline V lookup: CDR1 SEHNR, CDR2 FQNEAQ (reference sequence). DNA of the CDR3: TGTGCCAGCAGCGTCCGGGACAGGGGGCAGTTCTTC. Amino acid sequence: CASSVRDRGQFF.

The J gene is TRBJ1-1, the V gene TRBV28; D is uncertain. CDR3 size: 14 residues. The ends were cut back, 6 bases at V and 8 bases at J, with 19 bases in the middle. CDR1 MDHEN and CDR2 SYDVKM come from the germline V gene. This chain's CDR3 is CASSRPRVVGEAFF. The CDR3 nucleotides read TGTGCCAGCAGCCGTCCCCGGGTAGTGGGAGAAGCTTTCTTT.

This clone was detected once. The V call is TRBV6-6, the J call TRBJ1-4; D is undetermined. Trimming stripped 0 bases from V and 7 bases from J, with 6 bases between. Germline V gene sequence: CDR1 MNHNY, CDR2 SVGAGI (reference sequence). The CDR3 contains 13 residues. CDR3: CASSYSKGEKLFF. The CDR3 nucleotides are TGTGCCAGCAGTTACTCGAAGGGTGAAAAACTGTTTTTT.

The rearrangement uses TRBV5-1 and TRBJ2-5; 9 bases line up with TRBD2. The CDR3 length is 16 residues. After removal of 4 bases from V and 5 bases from J, the junction contained 12 bases not matched to a gene. CDR1 SGHRS and CDR2 YFSETQ come from the germline V gene. This CDR3 reads CASSGLAGAPDETQYF. CDR3 in DNA: TGCGCCAGCAGCGGCTTAGCGGGAGCCCCTGACGAGACCCAGTACTTC. The full variable domain, its missing parts supplied by reference TRBV5-1 and TRBJ2-5, is KAGVTQTPRYLIKTRGQQVTLSCSPISGHRSVSWYQQTPGQGLQFLFEYFSETQRNKGNFPGRFSGRQFSNSRSEMNVSTLELGDSALYLCASSGLAGAPDETQYFGPGTRLLVL.

This chain connects TRBV19 to TRBJ1-1, with D possibly matching TRBD1 (5 bases). This CDR3 contains 13 residues. Trimming left V 11 bases short and J 5 bases short, with 18 bases between. The germline V gene has CDR1 LNHDA and CDR2 SQIVND (reference sequence). CDR3 region: CAGGVVAGTEAFF. For the CDR3, the DNA is TGTGCCGGGGGGGTTGTTGCAGGGACTGAAGCTTTCTTT.

The gene calls are TRBV7-3 and TRBJ2-1; 7 bases align to TRBD1. Per germline, CDR1 SGHTA and CDR2 FQGTGA. This CDR3 contains 13 residues. J lost 6 bases, V lost 4 bases, and 3 bases had no gene match. CDR3: CASSSRQGNEQFF. The DNA for the CDR3 is TGTGCCAGCAGCTCCAGACAGGGCAATGAGCAGTTCTTC.

The chain carries TRBV11-2 and TRBJ2-3; D remains ambiguous. The V end lost 7 bases, the J end lost 4 bases, and 9 bases lay between the germline ends. Germline V gene data show CDR1 as SGHAT and CDR2 as FQNNGV. The CDR3 has 12 amino acids. CDR3 DNA: TGTGCCAGCACCCTTAGCCCAGATACGCAGTATTTT. Protein product: CASTLSPDTQYF.

This chain connects TRBV21-1 to TRBJ2-7; the table's D call, TRBD1, was not checked against the DNA. TRBV21-1 is a listed pseudogene. The CDR3 length is 19 residues. The DNA for the CDR3 is TGTGCCAGCAGCAAAGCGGGGACAGGGGGCCAGGCCCCTTCCTACGAGCAGTACTTC. Its translation: CASSKAGTGGQAPSYEQYF.

This clone was seen more than once but under ten times. This chain links TRBV19 with TRBJ1-1; D remains unclear. The CDR3 extends over 14 amino acids. Germline CDR1 and CDR2: LNHDA and SQIVND (reference sequence). Trimming stripped 6 bases from V and 5 bases from J, with 16 bases between. The DNA for the CDR3 is TGTGCCAGTAGCCTGAGGACCTGGCAGACTGAAGCTTTCTTT. Translated: CASSLRTWQTEAFF.

The chain joins TRBV18 to TRBJ2-5, with D possibly being TRBD1 (6 bases). The CDR3 contains 20 residues. The germline V and J ends were trimmed by 2 bases and 0 bases, with 25 bases remaining between them. Looked up from germline, CDR1 is KGHSH and CDR2 is LQKENI. The CDR3 DNA reads as TGTGCCAGCTCACCATCTAAAGGCGAAGGGGGTGGACACCACCAAGAGACCCAGTACTTC. It translates to CASSPSKGEGGGHHQETQYF.

The rearrangement uses TRBV7-2 and TRBJ1-3; no firm D call. This CDR3 comprises 13 residues. Germline CDR1 reads SGHTA; CDR2 reads FQGNSA. V lost 4 bases, J lost 6 bases, and 10 bases lay in between. CDR3 bases: TGTGCCAGCAGCTCATCCTTGGAAAACACCATATATTTT. It encodes CASSSSLENTIYF.

The chain uses TRBV11-2 and TRBJ2-1; the D gene could be TRBD1 or TRBD2 (5 bases each). V was cut by 4 bases and J by 6 bases, with 13 bases left in between. Germline CDR1 is SGHAT and CDR2 is FQNNGV. The CDR3 is made up of 14 amino acids. The CDR3 loop reads CASSSGTVRNEQFF. Written as DNA, the CDR3 is TGTGCCAGCAGCTCCGGGACCGTCCGCAATGAGCAGTTCTTC. Based on the CDR3 plus reference TRBV11-2 and TRBJ2-1, the full variable domain is EAGVAQSPRYKIIEKRQSVAFWCNPISGHATLYWYQQILGQGPKLLIQFQNNGVVDDSQLPKDRFSAERLKGVDSTLKIQPAKLEDSAVYLCASSSGTVRNEQFFGPGTRLTVL.

The chain joins TRBV9 to TRBJ2-1, with D possibly being TRBD1 (5 bases). Looked up from germline, CDR1 is SGDLS and CDR2 is YYNGEE. The CDR3 loop spans 13 amino acids. Trimming stripped 0 bases from V and 10 bases from J, with 11 bases between. Written as DNA, the CDR3 is TGTGCCAGCAGCGTAGACCAGGGTACAGAGCAGTTCTTC. It codes for CASSVDQGTEQFF.

This clone was recorded a few times. Other DNA sequences in this specimen translate into the identical CDR3. The V gene is TRBV27, the J gene TRBJ1-5, with TRBD1 as a possible D gene (5 bases). V gave up 2 bases and J gave up 2 bases, with 7 bases separating them. CDR3 length: 14 amino acids. Germline lookup yields CDR1 MNHEY and CDR2 SMNVEV (reference sequence). This CDR3 is CASSLVGGNQPQHF. CDR3 DNA: TGTGCCAGCAGTTTAGTGGGGGGCAATCAGCCCCAGCATTTT.

This chain links TRBV9 with TRBJ1-3, with 9 nucleotides matching TRBD1. This CDR3 spans 16 amino acids. Germline V gene lookup returns CDR1 SGDLS and CDR2 YYNGEE. V lost 3 bases to trimming and J lost 1 base; unmatched junction nucleotides: 5. The CDR3 reads CASSARTGESGNTIYF. Written as DNA, the CDR3 is TGTGCCAGCAGCGCTCGGACAGGGGAGTCTGGAAACACCATATATTTT.

This chain connects TRBV6-5 to TRBJ2-2; possible D gene TRBD2, 6 bases. Trimming shortened V by 4 bases and J by 8 bases, and 20 bases separated the two germline ends. This CDR3 is built from 16 residues. Germline V gene lookup returns CDR1 MNHEY and CDR2 SVGAGI. The CDR3 DNA reads as TGTGCCAGCAGTTTGACCCTTGGGGGGAACAGTGGGGAGCTGTTTTTT. Protein: CASSLTLGGNSGELFF.

The rearrangement uses TRBV28 and TRBJ1-6; D is unresolved. V was cut by 3 bases and J by 6 bases, with 3 bases left in between. CDR1 is MDHEN and CDR2 is SYDVKM in the germline V gene. The CDR3 consists of 12 residues. The CDR3 DNA reads TGTGCCAGCAGTTTCCCTAATTCACCCCTCCACTTT. Amino acid sequence: CASSFPNSPLHF. Combining the CDR3 with reference TRBV28 and TRBJ1-6 gives the whole variable domain DVKVTQSSRYLVKRTGEKVFLECVQDMDHENMFWYRQDPGLGLRLIYFSYDVKMKEKGDIPEGYSVSREKKERFSLILESASTNQTSMYLCASSFPNSPLHFGNGTRLTVT.

The chain is built from TRBV6-5 and TRBJ2-2, with D unclear. Deletions cut 4 bases from V and 8 bases from J, with 8 bases between. This CDR3 is built from 12 residues. Germline V CDR1 and CDR2: MNHEY, SVGAGI. CDR3 nucleotides: TGTGCCAGCAGTTTAGCCGCTGGGGAGCTGTTTTTT. This codes for CASSLAAGELFF.

The chain combines TRBV6-6 with TRBJ2-5; D remains ambiguous. Germline loops: CDR1 MNHNY, CDR2 SVGAGI (reference sequence). The CDR3 is made up of 14 amino acids. Trimming stripped 2 bases from V and 4 bases from J, with 11 bases between. CDR3 protein: CASSYVLSSETQYF. Written as DNA, the CDR3 is TGTGCCAGCAGTTACGTCCTAAGCTCAGAGACCCAGTACTTC.

The rearrangement links TRBV27 to TRBJ1-2, with 11 bases fitting TRBD1. Germline assignment: CDR1 MNHEY and CDR2 SMNVEV (reference sequence). V lost 5 bases to trimming and J lost 7 bases; unmatched junction nucleotides: 6. The CDR3 is 14 amino acids. The DNA of the CDR3 is TGTGCCAGCAGTGCCCCCGGGACAGGGGGTGGCTACACCTTC. It specifies CASSAPGTGGGYTF.

V and J are TRBV4-3 and TRBJ2-1, with D unclear. Germline lookup yields CDR1 LGHNA and CDR2 YSLEER. CDR3 length: 16 amino acids. Deletions cut 0 bases from V and 0 bases from J, with 9 bases between. CDR3 sequence (DNA): TGCGCCAGCAGCCAAGACGGAACTAACTCCTACAATGAGCAGTTCTTC. Protein: CASSQDGTNSYNEQFF.

This chain uses TRBV7-9 with TRBJ2-3, with D uncertain. V dropped 6 bases and J dropped 6 bases, with 13 bases sitting between them. Per the germline V gene, CDR1 is SEHNR and CDR2 is FQNEAQ (reference sequence). This CDR3 is built from 13 residues. The CDR3 here is CASSNIIADTQYF. The CDR3 DNA sequence: TGTGCCAGCAGTAACATCATCGCGGATACGCAGTATTTT.

This sequence joins TRBV5-1 and TRBJ2-2; 7 bases are a match to TRBD1. The CDR3 extends over 17 amino acids. V lost 4 bases to trimming and J lost 6 bases; unmatched junction nucleotides: 15. The germline V gene encodes CDR1 SGHRS and CDR2 YFSETQ. CDR3 DNA sequence: TGCGCCAGCAGCCCCACCGCAGGAACAGGGGAAGCCGGGGAGCTGTTTTTT. Translating gives CASSPTAGTGEAGELFF.